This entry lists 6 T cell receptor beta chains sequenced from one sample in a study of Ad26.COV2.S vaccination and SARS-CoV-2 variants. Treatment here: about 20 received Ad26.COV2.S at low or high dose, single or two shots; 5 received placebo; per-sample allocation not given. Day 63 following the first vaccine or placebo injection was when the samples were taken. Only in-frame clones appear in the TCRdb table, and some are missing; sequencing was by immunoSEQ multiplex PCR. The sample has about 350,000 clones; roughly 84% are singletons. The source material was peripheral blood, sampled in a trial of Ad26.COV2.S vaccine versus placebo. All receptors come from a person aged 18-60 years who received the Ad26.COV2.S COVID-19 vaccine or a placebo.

The CDR3 coding sequence is TGTGCCAGCAGCCCACAGGGCCCCCCCGGGGAGCTGTTTTTT. Its translation: CASSPQGPPGELFF. V and J are TRBV11-3 and TRBJ2-2, with D tentatively TRBD1 (6 bases). CDR3 length: 14 residues. Germline values: CDR1 SGHNT, CDR2 YENEEA. V was trimmed by 5 bases and J by 6 bases, leaving 13 bases between them.

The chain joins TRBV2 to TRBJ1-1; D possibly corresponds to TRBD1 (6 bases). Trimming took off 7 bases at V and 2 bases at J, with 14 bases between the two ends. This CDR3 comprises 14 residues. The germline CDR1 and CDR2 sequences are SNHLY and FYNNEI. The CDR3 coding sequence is TGTGCCAGCATCCCGGGACACCAAAACACTGAAGCTTTCTTT. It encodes CASIPGHQNTEAFF.

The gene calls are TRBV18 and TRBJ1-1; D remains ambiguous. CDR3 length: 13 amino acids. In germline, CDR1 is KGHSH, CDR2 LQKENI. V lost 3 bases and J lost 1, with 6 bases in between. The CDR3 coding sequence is TGTGCCAGCTCACCCGTTAGGAACACTGAAGCTTTCTTT. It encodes CASSPVRNTEAFF. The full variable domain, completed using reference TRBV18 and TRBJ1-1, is NAGVMQNPRHLVRRRGQEARLRCSPMKGHSHVYWYRQLPEEGLKFMVYLQKENIIDESGMPKERFSAEFPKEGPSILRIQQVVRGDSAAYFCASSPVRNTEAFFGQGTRLTVV.

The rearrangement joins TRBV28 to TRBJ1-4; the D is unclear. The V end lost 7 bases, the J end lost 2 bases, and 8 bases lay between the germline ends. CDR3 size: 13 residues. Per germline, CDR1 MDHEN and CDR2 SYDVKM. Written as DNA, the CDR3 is TGTGCCAGCACTGGTGGCACTAATGAAAAACTGTTTTTT. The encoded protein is CASTGGTNEKLFF.

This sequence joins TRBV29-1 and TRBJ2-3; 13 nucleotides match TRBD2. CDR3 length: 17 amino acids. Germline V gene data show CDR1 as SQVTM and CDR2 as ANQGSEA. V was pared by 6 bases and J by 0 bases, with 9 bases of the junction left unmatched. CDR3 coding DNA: TGCAGCGTCGGGACTAGCGGGAAGATATTAAGCACAGATACGCAGTATTTT. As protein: CSVGTSGKILSTDTQYF.

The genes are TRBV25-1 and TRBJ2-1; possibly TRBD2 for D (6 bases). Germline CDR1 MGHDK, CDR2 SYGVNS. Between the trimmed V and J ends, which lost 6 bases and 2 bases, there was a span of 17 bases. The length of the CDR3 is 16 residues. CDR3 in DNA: TGTGCCAGCAGCCTCCGGGGACTCACCGCCTACAATGAGCAGTTCTTC. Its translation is CASSLRGLTAYNEQFF.